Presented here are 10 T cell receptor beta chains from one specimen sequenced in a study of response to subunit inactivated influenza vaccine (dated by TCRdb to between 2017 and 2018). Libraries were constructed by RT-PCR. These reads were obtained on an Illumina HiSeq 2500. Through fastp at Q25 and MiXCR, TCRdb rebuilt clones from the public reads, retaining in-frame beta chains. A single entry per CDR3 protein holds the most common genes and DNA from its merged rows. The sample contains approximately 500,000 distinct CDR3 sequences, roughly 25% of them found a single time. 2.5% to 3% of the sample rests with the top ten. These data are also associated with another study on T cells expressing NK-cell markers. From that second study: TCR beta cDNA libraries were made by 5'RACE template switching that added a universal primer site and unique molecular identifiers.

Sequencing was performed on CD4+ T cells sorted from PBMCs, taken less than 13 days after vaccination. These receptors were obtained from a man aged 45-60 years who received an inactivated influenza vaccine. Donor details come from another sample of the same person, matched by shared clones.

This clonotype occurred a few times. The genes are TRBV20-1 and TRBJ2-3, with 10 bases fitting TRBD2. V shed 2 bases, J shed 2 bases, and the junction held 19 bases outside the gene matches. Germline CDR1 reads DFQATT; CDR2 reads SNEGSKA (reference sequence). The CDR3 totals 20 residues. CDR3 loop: CSARLSGRLAGDLYTDTQYF. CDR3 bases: TGCAGTGCTAGACTCTCCGGCCGACTAGCGGGCGATCTCTACACAGATACGCAGTATTTT.

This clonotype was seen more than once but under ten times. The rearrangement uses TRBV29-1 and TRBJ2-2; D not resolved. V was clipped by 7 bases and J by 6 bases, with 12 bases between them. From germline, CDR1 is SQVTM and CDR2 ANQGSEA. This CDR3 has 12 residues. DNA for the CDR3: TGCAGCGGCGGATTTAGTTCCGGGGAGCTGTTTTTT. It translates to CSGGFSSGELFF.

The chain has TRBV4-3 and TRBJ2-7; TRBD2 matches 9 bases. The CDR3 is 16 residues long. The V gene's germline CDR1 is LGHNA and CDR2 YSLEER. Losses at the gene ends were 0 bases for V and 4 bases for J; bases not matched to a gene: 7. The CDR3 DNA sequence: TGCGCCAGCAGCCAAGAATTTGGACTAGCGACTTACGAGCAGTACTTC. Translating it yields CASSQEFGLATYEQYF.

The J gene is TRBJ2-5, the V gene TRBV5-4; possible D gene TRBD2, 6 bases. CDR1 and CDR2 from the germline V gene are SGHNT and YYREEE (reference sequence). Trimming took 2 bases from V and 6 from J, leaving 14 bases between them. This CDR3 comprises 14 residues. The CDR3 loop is CASSFMGGKQTQYF. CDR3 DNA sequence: TGTGCCAGCAGCTTTATGGGCGGGAAACAGACCCAGTACTTC.

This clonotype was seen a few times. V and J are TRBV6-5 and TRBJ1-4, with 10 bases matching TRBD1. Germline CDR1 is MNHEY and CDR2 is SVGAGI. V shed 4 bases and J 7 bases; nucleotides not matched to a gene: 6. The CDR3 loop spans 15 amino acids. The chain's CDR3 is CASSSLGQGSEKLFF. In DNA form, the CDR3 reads TGTGCCAGCAGTTCCCTGGGACAGGGGAGTGAAAAACTGTTTTTT.

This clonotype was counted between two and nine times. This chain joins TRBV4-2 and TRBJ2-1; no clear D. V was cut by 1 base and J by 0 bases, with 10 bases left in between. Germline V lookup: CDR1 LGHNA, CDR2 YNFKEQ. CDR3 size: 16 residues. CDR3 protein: CASSQATISSYNEQFF. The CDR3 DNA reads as TGTGCCAGCAGCCAAGCTACTATTAGCTCCTACAATGAGCAGTTCTTC.

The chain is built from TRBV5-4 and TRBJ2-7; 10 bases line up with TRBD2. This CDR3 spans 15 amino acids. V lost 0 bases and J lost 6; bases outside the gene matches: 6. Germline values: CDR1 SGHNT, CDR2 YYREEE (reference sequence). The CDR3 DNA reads TGTGCCAGCAGCTTGGCTAGCGGGAGCAGTACCGAGCAGTACTTC. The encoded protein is CASSLASGSSTEQYF.

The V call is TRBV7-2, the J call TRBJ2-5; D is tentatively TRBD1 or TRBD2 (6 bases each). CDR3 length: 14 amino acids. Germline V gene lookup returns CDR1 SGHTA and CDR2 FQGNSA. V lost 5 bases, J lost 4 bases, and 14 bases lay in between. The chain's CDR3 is CASSRLGGIETQYF. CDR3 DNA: TGTGCCAGCAGCCGACTAGGGGGGATAGAGACCCAGTACTTC.

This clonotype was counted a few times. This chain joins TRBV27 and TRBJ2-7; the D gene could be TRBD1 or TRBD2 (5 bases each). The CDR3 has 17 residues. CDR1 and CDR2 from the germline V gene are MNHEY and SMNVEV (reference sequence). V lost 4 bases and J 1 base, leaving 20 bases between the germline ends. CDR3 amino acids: CASSWGRLAPESYEQYF. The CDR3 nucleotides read TGTGCCAGCAGTTGGGGACGGTTGGCCCCTGAGTCCTACGAGCAGTACTTC.

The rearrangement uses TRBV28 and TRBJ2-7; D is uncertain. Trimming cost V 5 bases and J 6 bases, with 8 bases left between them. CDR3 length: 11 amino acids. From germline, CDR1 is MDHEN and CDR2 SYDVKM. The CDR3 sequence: CASSNIREQYF. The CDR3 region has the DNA TGTGCCAGCAGTAATATCCGCGAGCAGTACTTC.